Below, one T cell receptor beta chain is given with its context. This specimen comes from a study of cytomegalovirus exposure and HLA in healthy donors. Data came from immunoSEQ multiplex PCR; TCRdb stores just in-frame clones and leaves some out. The data contain about 240,000 clones, approximately 86% of them singletons. The length of the CDR3 is 14 residues. Germline V lookup: CDR1 SGHTA, CDR2 FQGNSA. V shed 2 bases, J shed 9 bases, and the junction held 6 bases outside the gene matches. This chain links TRBV7-2 with TRBJ2-1; TRBD2 matches at 8 bases. The origin of this receptor is a woman in her 30s in good health and CMV-seropositive. Sequenced: PBMCs. CDR3 sequence (DNA): TGTGCCAGCAGCTTATGGCGGGAGGCCGGTGAGCAGTTCTTC. Its protein is CASSLWREAGEQFF. The variable domain in full, with the rest retrieved from reference TRBV7-2 and TRBJ2-1, is GAGVSQSPSNKVTEKGKDVELRCDPISGHTALYWYRQSLGQGLEFLIYFQGNSAPDKSGLPSDRFSAERTGGSVSTLTIQRTQQEDSAVYLCASSLWREAGEQFFGPGTRLTVL.